This TCR beta chain was retrieved from a study of T cells expressing NK-cell markers. Background on the study: Investigators obtained TCR beta repertoires from sorted CD3+CD56+NKG2C+, CD3+CD56+NKG2C- and CD3+CD56-NKG2C+ T cells. HCMV serostatus: seven of eight sequenced donors positive, one negative.

Concerning this clonotype itself: What it binds is not known.

The CDR3 loop spans 12 amino acids. Germline values: CDR1 SGHTA, CDR2 FQGNSA. Findings of the study overall: In more than 5 donors, dominant CD3+CD56+NKG2C+ clonotypes ranked among the top 10 CD8+ clonotypes.

TCRdb re-called the 5' RACE reads and gives one entry per CDR3 protein, without DNA. This sample's clone table lists 300,000 to 450,000 distinct CDR3 sequences. The receptor comes from a man aged 18 to 69 in good health. The V call is TRBV7-2, the J call TRBJ2-2. Specimen: blood T cells: a sorted CD56 or NKG2C T cell subset, CD4+ or CD8+ T cells, or bulk PBMC T cells (not recorded which). The CDR3 protein is CASSPVGGELFF.